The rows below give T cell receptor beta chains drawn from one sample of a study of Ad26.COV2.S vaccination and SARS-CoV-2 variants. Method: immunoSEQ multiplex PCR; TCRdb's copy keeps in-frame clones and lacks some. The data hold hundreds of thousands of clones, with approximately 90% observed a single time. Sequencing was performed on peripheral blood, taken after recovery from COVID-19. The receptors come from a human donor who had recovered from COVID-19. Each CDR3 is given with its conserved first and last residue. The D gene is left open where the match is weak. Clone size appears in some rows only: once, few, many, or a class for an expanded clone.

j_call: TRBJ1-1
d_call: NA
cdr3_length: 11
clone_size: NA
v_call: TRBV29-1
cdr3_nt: TGCAGCGTTGCAGTGAACACTGAAGCTTTCTTT
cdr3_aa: CSVAVNTEAFF

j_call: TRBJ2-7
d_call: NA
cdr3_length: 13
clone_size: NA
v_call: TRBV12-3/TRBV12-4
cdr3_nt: TGTGCCAGCAGTGCAGACAGAACCTACGAGCAGTACTTC
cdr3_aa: CASSADRTYEQYF

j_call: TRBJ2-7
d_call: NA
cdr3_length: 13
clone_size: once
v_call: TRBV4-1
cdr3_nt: TGCGCCAGCAGCCAGGGGGAACACTACGAGCAGTACTTC
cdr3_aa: CASSQGEHYEQYF

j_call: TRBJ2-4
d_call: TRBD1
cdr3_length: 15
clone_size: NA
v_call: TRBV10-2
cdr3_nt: TGCGCCAGCCGCTCGGGACAGGGGGCGGCGAACATTCAGTACTTC
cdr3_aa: CASRSGQGAANIQYF

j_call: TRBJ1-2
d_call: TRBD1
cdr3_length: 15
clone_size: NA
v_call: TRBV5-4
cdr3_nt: TGTGCCAGCAGCTCGAAGGGACAGGGTACCTATGGCTACACCTTC
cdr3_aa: CASSSKGQGTYGYTF

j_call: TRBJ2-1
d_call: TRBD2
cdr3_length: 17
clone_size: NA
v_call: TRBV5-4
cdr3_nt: TGTGCCAGCAGCTCCGGACTAGCGGGAGTATCCTACAATGAGCAGTTCTTC
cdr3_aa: CASSSGLAGVSYNEQFF

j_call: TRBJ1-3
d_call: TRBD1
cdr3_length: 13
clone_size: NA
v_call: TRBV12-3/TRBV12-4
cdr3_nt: TGTGCCAGCAGTGGACAGGGAAGGGACACCATATATTTT
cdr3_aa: CASSGQGRDTIYF

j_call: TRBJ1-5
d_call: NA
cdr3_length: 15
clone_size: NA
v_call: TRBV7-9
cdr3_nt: TGTGCCAGCAGCTTATCAGGGATTAGCAATCAGCCCCAGCATTTT
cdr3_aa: CASSLSGISNQPQHF

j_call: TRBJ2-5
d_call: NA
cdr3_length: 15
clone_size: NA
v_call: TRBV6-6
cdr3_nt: TGTGCCAGCAGTTACTCGGGGGGCCTTGGGGAGACCCAGTACTTC
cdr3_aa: CASSYSGGLGETQYF

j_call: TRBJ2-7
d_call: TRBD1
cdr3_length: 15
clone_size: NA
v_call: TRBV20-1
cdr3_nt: TGCAGTGCTAGTAAGTGGGACAGGGCTTCCTACGAGCAGTACTTC
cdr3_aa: CSASKWDRASYEQYF

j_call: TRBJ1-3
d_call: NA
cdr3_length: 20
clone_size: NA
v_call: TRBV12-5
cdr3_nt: TGTGCTAGTGGTTTGGTGATTCAGGGGTTCTATTTATCCTCTGGAAACACCATATATTTT
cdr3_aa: CASGLVIQGFYLSSGNTIYF

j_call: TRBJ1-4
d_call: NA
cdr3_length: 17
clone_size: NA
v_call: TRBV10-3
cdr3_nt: TGTGCCATCAGCGAGACTAATCCGGGACGGGTTAATGAAAAACTGTTTTTT
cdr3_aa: CAISETNPGRVNEKLFF

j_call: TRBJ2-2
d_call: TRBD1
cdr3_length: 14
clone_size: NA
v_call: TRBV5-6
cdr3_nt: TGTGCCAGCAGCCCGGGGACAGGTACCGGGGAGCTGTTTTTT
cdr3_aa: CASSPGTGTGELFF

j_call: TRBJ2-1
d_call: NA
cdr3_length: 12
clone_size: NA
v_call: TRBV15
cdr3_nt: TGTGCCACCAGCAGAGAGGAGGCCGAGCAGTTCTTC
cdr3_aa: CATSREEAEQFF

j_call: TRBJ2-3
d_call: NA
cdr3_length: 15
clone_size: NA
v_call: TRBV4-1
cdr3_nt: TGCGCCAGCAGCCAGACGGGTACGGCTTCAGATACGCAGTATTTT
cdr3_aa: CASSQTGTASDTQYF

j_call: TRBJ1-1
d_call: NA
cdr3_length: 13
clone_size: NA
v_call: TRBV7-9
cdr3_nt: TGTGCCAGTTCTGGTGGGCGTTACACTGAAGCTTTCTTT
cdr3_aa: CASSGGRYTEAFF

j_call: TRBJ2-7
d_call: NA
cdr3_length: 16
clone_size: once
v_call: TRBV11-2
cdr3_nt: TGTGCCAGCAGCTTAGATGAGATTTCGGGGTCCTACGAGCAGTACTTC
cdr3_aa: CASSLDEISGSYEQYF

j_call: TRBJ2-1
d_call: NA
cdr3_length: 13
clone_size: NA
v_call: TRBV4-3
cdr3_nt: TGCGCCAGCAGCCTTACGGGAAGGGATGAGCAGTTCTTC
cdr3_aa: CASSLTGRDEQFF

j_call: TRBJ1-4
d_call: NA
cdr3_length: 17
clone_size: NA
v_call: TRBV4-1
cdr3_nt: TGCGCCAGCAGCCAATTTTCGGGGGCTCGGGGTAATGAAAAACTGTTTTTT
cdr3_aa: CASSQFSGARGNEKLFF

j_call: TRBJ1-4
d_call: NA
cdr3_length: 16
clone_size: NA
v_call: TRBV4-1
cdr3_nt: TGCGCCAGCAGCCAAGTATCGAGAGGAGCTAATGAAAAACTGTTTTTT
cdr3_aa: CASSQVSRGANEKLFF

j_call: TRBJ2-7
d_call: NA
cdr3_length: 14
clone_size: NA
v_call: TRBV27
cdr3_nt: TGTGCCAGCAGTTTCAGGGGAGGATCCTACGAGCAGTACTTC
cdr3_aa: CASSFRGGSYEQYF

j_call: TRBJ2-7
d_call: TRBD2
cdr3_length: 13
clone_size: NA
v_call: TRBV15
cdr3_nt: TGTGCCACCAGCACAGCGGGGGGGTACGAGCAGTACTTC
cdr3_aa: CATSTAGGYEQYF

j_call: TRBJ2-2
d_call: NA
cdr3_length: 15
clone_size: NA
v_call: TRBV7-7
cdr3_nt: TGTGCCAGCAGCTTTCCGCCCGCCCATCGGGGGGAGCTGTTTTTT
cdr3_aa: CASSFPPAHRGELFF

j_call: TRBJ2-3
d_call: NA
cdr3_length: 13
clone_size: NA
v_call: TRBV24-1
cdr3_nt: TGTGCCACCAGTGGGGGGCCCTTTGATACGCAGTATTTT
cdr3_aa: CATSGGPFDTQYF

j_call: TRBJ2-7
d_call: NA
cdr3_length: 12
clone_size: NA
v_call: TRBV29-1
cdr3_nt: TGCAGCGTTTTAGCAGCTTCCTACGAGCAGTACTTC
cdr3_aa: CSVLAASYEQYF

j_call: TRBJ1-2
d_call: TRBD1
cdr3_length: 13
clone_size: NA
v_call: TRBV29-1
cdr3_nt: TGCAGCGTTACGAGGGAGGGGGCCTATGGCTACACCTTC
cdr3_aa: CSVTREGAYGYTF

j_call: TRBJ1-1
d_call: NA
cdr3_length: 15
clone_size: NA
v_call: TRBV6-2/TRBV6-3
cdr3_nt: TGTGCCAGCAGTAAGGCTAGAAGGGAGAACACTGAAGCTTTCTTT
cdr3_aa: CASSKARRENTEAFF

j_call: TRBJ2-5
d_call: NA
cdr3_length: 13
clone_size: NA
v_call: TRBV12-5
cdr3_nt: TGTGCTAGTGGTTTGGACAGGGCAGAGACCCAGTACTTC
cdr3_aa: CASGLDRAETQYF

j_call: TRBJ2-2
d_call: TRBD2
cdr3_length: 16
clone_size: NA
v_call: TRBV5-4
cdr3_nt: TGTGCCAGCACAGTCAGCGGGGGCGTGGACACCGGGGAGCTGTTTTTT
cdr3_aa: CASTVSGGVDTGELFF

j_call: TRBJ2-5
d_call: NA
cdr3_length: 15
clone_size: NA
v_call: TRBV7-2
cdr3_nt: TGTGCCAGCAGCCTAGGACGGGGGCCAGGGGAGACCCAGTACTTC
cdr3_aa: CASSLGRGPGETQYF

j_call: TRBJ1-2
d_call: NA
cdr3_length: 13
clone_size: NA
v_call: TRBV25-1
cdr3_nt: TGTGCCAGCAGTGAATCCAGGAACTATGGCTACACCTTC
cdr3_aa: CASSESRNYGYTF

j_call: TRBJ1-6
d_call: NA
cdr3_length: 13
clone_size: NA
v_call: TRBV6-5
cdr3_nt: TGTGCCAGCAGTTACGGAGGTCGATCACCCCTCCACTTT
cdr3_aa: CASSYGGRSPLHF

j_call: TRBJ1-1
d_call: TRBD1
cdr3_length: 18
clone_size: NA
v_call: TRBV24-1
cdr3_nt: TGTGCCACCAGTGATTTGCTAGGGACAGGGAATGCAAACACTGAAGCTTTCTTT
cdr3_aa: CATSDLLGTGNANTEAFF

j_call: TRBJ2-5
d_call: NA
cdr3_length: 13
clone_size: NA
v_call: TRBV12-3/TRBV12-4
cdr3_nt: TGTGCCAGCAGCTCCGGACAGAAAGAGACCCAGTACTTC
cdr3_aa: CASSSGQKETQYF

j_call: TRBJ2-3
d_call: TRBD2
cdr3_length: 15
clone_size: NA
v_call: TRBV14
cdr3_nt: TGTGCCAGCAGCCTAGCGGGGAGAGGCACAGATACGCAGTATTTT
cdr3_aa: CASSLAGRGTDTQYF

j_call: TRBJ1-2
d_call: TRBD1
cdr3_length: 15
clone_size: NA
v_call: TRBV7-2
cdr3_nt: TGTGCCAGCAGCTTTCCGGGACAGGGGCGCCGTGGCTACACCTTC
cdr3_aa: CASSFPGQGRRGYTF

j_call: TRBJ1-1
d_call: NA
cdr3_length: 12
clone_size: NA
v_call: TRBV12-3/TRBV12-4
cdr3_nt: TGTGCCAGCAGCCTTAGGGGGACTGAAGCTTTCTTT
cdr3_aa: CASSLRGTEAFF

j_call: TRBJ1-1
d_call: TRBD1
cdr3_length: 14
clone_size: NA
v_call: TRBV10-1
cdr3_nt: TGCGCCAGCAGTACTGACAGGGGGGTCGGTGAAGCTTTCTTT
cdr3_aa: CASSTDRGVGEAFF

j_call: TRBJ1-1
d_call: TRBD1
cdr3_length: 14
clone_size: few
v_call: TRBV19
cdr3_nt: TGTGCCAGTAGTATAAGAAAGGGGGCCACTGAAGCTTTCTTT
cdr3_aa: CASSIRKGATEAFF

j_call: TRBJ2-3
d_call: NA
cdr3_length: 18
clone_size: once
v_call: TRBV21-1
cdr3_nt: TGTGCCAGCAGCAATTGGGGCGGGGAAGCGGGGGGCACAGATACGCAGTATTTT
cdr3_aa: CASSNWGGEAGGTDTQYF

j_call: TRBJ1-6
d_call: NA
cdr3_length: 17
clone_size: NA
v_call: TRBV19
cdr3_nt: TGTGCCAGTAGTATAGAGGGGAGCGGGGCGTCTAATTCACCCCTCCACTTT
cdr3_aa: CASSIEGSGASNSPLHF

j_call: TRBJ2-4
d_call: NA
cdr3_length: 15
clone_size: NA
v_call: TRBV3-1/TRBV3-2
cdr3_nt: TGTGCCAGCAGGAACGAGGGGACACTAGAAAACATTCAGTACTTC
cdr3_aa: CASRNEGTLENIQYF

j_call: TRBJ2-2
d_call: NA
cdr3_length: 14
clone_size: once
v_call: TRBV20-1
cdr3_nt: TGCAGTGCTAGTGGGGGCTTAAACACCGGGGAGCTGTTTTTT
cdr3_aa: CSASGGLNTGELFF

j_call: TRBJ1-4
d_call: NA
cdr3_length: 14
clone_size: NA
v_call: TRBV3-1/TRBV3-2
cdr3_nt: TGTGCCAGCAGCCGACCGGGACAAGGAGAAAAACTGTTTTTT
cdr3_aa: CASSRPGQGEKLFF

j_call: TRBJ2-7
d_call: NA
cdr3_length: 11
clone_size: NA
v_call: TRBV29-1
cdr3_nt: TGCAGCGTTCACGGGGCCTACGAGCAGTACTTC
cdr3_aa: CSVHGAYEQYF

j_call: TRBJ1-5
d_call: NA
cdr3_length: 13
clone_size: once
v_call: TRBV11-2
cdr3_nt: TGTGCCAGCAGCTTACAGGCCGCTCGGCCCCAGCATTTT
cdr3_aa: CASSLQAARPQHF

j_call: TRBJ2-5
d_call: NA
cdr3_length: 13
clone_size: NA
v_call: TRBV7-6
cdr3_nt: TGTGCCAGCAGCCCGCTGACCCAAGAGACCCAGTACTTC
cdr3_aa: CASSPLTQETQYF

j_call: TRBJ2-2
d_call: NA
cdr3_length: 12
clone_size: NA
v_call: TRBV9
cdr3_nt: TGTGCCAGCAAAGCGAACACCGGGGAGCTGTTTTTT
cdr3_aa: CASKANTGELFF

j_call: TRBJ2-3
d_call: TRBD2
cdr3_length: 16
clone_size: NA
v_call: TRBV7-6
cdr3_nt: TGTGCCAGCAGCTTATTAGCGGGGGGGCCGGCAGATACGCAGTATTTT
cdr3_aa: CASSLLAGGPADTQYF

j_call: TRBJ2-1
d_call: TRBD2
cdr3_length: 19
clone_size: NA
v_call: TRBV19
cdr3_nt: TGTGCCAGCCACTACCGGACTAGCGGGGAACCCGTTCTTAGGAATGAGCAGTTCTTC
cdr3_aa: CASHYRTSGEPVLRNEQFF

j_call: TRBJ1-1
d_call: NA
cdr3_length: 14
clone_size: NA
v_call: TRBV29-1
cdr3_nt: TGCAGCGTTGAGTCAGGACCAGTCTCGGCTGAAGCTTTCTTT
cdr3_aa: CSVESGPVSAEAFF

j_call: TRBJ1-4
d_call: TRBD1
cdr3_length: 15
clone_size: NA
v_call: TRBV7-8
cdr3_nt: TGTGCCAGCAGCCGAACAGGGGGCGCAAACGAAAAACTGTTTTTT
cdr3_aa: CASSRTGGANEKLFF

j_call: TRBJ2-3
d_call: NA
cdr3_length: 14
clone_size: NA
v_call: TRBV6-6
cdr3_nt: TGTGCCAGCAGTTCTCGGACACCCACAGATACGCAGTATTTT
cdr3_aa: CASSSRTPTDTQYF

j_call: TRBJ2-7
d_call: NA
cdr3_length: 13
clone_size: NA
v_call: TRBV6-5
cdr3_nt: TGTGCCAGCGACTACAGGGTATCGTGCGAGCAGTACTTC
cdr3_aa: CASDYRVSCEQYF

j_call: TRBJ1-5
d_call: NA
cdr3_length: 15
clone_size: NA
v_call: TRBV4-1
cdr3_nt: TGCGCCAGCAGCCCTGGGGAGGTTAGCAATCAGCCCCAGCATTTT
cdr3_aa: CASSPGEVSNQPQHF